The 15 T cell receptor beta chains presented below share a single source sample, sequenced in a study of blood T cell repertoires in COVID-19. Profiling relied on immunoSEQ multiplex PCR, and the TCRdb table lists in-frame clones only, not all of them. The sample shows some 67,000 clones, approximately 90% of them seen only once. The sample was peripheral blood. The receptors come from a woman aged 55 to 70 with acute or convalescent COVID-19.

This chain links TRBV7-9 with TRBJ2-1, with 11 bases matching TRBD2. Germline lookup yields CDR1 SEHNR and CDR2 FQNEAQ (reference sequence). This CDR3 region has 17 residues. With 5 bases clipped from V and 5 bases from J, the junction kept 11 bases outside the gene matches. The CDR3 DNA reads TGTGCCAGCAGCCCAAGGGCTCTAGCGGGGGGCAACAATGAGCAGTTCTTC. Translating it yields CASSPRALAGGNNEQFF.

The chain recombines TRBV5-4 with TRBJ2-3; 8 bases map to TRBD2. The germline CDR1 and CDR2 sequences are SGHNT and YYREEE (reference sequence). Trimming at V came to 0 bases and at J to 5 bases, leaving 8 bases not matched to a gene. This CDR3 is 16 amino acids long. The CDR3 loop is CASSLGGAGGRDTQYF. The CDR3 DNA is TGTGCCAGCAGCTTGGGGGGTGCGGGAGGAAGAGATACGCAGTATTTT.

The rearrangement joins TRBV28 to TRBJ1-3, with D uncertain. V gave up 2 bases and J gave up 14 bases, with 13 bases separating them. This CDR3 region has 12 residues. CDR1 and CDR2 from the germline V gene are MDHEN and SYDVKM. CDR3 DNA: TGTGCCAGCAGTTTAAACTTGGAAGCGCTATATTTT. This sequence encodes CASSLNLEALYF. Together with reference TRBV28 and TRBJ1-3, the CDR3 gives the full variable domain: DVKVTQSSRYLVKRTGEKVFLECVQDMDHENMFWYRQDPGLGLRLIYFSYDVKMKEKGDIPEGYSVSREKKERFSLILESASTNQTSMYLCASSLNLEALYFGEGSWLTVV.

CDR3 protein: CASSSTGPQPQHF. The CDR3 nucleotides are TGTGCCAGCAGTTCGACAGGACCTCAGCCCCAGCATTTT. This rearrangement joins TRBV27 to TRBJ1-5; tentative D call: TRBD1 (6 bases). V was clipped by 4 bases and J by 6 bases, with 10 bases between them. The CDR3 consists of 13 residues. In germline, CDR1 is MNHEY, CDR2 SMNVEV (reference sequence).

This sequence joins TRBV27 and TRBJ1-2; 7 bases align to TRBD1. V lost 8 bases and J lost 8; bases outside the gene matches: 11. The germline V gene encodes CDR1 MNHEY and CDR2 SMNVEV (reference sequence). The CDR3 has 13 amino acids. The CDR3 region is CASGDRAVGGYTF. CDR3 nucleotide sequence: TGTGCCAGCGGAGACAGGGCGGTAGGCGGCTACACCTTC.

The V call is TRBV6-2 or TRBV6-3, the J call TRBJ1-4; D remains ambiguous. The CDR3 runs to 18 residues. V was clipped by 5 bases and J by 1 base, with 20 bases between them. Germline CDR1 and CDR2: MNHEY and SVGEGT. CDR3 in DNA: TGTGCCAGCAGTCCCTACCGGGGAATCGGTGGAACTAATGAAAAACTGTTTTTT. It encodes CASSPYRGIGGTNEKLFF.

The chain joins TRBV3-1 (or the pseudogene TRBV3-2) to TRBJ2-7; the match to TRBD2 covers 16 bases. The length of the CDR3 is 15 residues. The ends lost 3 bases at V and 9 bases at J; junction bases unmatched: 5. Germline lookup yields CDR1 LGHDT and CDR2 YNNKEL (reference sequence). The chain's CDR3 is CASSQGTSGGAGQYV. CDR3 sequence (DNA): TGTGCCAGCAGCCAGGGGACTAGCGGGGGGGCTGGGCAGTACGTC.

The chain joins TRBV5-4 to TRBJ2-5; 8 nucleotides line up with TRBD2. There are 16 residues in the CDR3. Germline V gene sequence: CDR1 SGHNT, CDR2 YYREEE (reference sequence). Trimming took 0 bases from V and 4 from J; bases not matched to a gene: 8. As DNA, the CDR3 is TGTGCCAGCAGCTTGGCCGCTATCGCGGGAGGAGAGACCCAGTACTTC. This translates into CASSLAAIAGGETQYF. Looking up the rest from reference TRBV5-4 and TRBJ2-5 gives the full variable domain: ETGVTQSPTHLIKTRGQQVTLRCSSQSGHNTVSWYQQALGQGPQFIFQYYREEENGRGNFPPRFSGLQFPNYSSELNVNALELDDSALYLCASSLAAIAGGETQYFGPGTRLLVL.

This chain links TRBV4-2 with TRBJ1-1; no definite D call. Trimming stripped 3 bases from V and 4 bases from J, with 18 bases between. Germline assignment: CDR1 LGHNA and CDR2 YNFKEQ. The length of the CDR3 is 16 residues. For the CDR3, the DNA is TGTGCCAGCAGCCACCTAATTCTTGGAGAAGGCACTGAAGCTTTCTTT. Translating it yields CASSHLILGEGTEAFF.

The chain carries TRBV3-1 (or the pseudogene TRBV3-2) and TRBJ1-2; tentatively, D is TRBD1 (5 bases). V was cut by 4 bases and J by 2 bases, with 14 bases left in between. Germline V gives CDR1 LGHDT, CDR2 YNNKEL (reference sequence). CDR3 length: 15 residues. The CDR3 bases are TGTGCCAGCAGCCCTTCGGACCGGGGGAACTATGGCTACACCTTC. Translated: CASSPSDRGNYGYTF.

The chain combines TRBV27 with TRBJ2-1; 7 bases are a match to TRBD2. The CDR3 is 14 residues long. Germline assignment: CDR1 MNHEY and CDR2 SMNVEV (reference sequence). J gave up 3 bases and V 3 bases, and 2 bases lay outside the gene matches. CDR3 DNA sequence: TGTGCCAGCAGTTTCTGGGGGGGCTACAATGAGCAGTTCTTC. Translation: CASSFWGGYNEQFF.

V gene TRBV6-2 or TRBV6-3 combines with J gene TRBJ2-1, with a possible D match to TRBD2 (6 bases). This CDR3 is 15 amino acids long. The germline V gene encodes CDR1 MNHEY and CDR2 SVGEGT. With 2 bases removed from V and 7 bases from J, the gap between germline ends came to 15 bases. In DNA, the CDR3 is TGTGCCAGCAGTTACCTGACTAGGGTTTGGAATGAGCAGTTCTTC. It encodes CASSYLTRVWNEQFF.

V usage is TRBV7-9 and J usage is TRBJ1-1; possibly TRBD1 for D (6 bases). V was clipped by 5 bases and J by 6 bases, with 10 bases between them. The CDR3 has 12 residues. Germline lookup yields CDR1 SEHNR and CDR2 FQNEAQ (reference sequence). The CDR3 here is CASSGEGAEAFF. Here the CDR3 DNA reads TGTGCCAGCAGCGGAGAGGGGGCTGAAGCTTTCTTT.

In this sample, this clone turned up once. The gene calls are TRBV7-2 and TRBJ1-2; D is perhaps TRBD1 (5 bases). From germline, CDR1 is SGHTA and CDR2 FQGNSA. This CDR3 has 14 residues. The ends were cut back, 3 bases at V and 2 bases at J, with 10 bases in the middle. The CDR3 DNA reads as TGTGCCAGCAGCTTGAGCAGGGAAAACTATGGCTACACCTTC. Its translation: CASSLSRENYGYTF.

This rearrangement joins TRBV6-2 or TRBV6-3 to TRBJ2-5, with 10 bases fitting TRBD1. The J segment lost 5 bases and the V segment lost 3 bases, leaving 9 bases of the junction unmatched. The CDR3 runs to 16 residues. From germline, CDR1 is MNHEY and CDR2 SVGEGT. The CDR3 sequence is CASSYQGTGVGETQYF. CDR3 DNA: TGTGCCAGCAGTTATCAAGGGACAGGGGTAGGGGAGACCCAGTACTTC.